This TCR beta chain was sequenced in a study of OX40 agonist ivuxolimab in advanced cancers. Regarding the complete study: Ivuxolimab, which targeted the costimulatory receptor OX40 (CD134), was an agonistic, fully human IgG2 monoclonal antibody. Intravenous ivuxolimab was administered to patients every 2 weeks at six dose levels: 0.01, 0.1, 0.3, 1.5, 3 and 10 mg/kg. Among the roughly 52 dose-escalation patients, roughly 20 had hepatocellular carcinoma, some 15 melanoma, 9 renal cell carcinoma and 9 head and neck cancer. In the dose-escalation cohort, 65% to 85% of patients were male, and the mean age was 60 years with a range of roughly 20 to 79. Prior anti-PD-1, anti-PD-L1 or anti-CTLA-4 therapy was permitted, and 40% to 50% of dose-escalation patients had received checkpoint inhibitors. Partial responses occurred in three dose-escalation patients, of whom one had hepatocellular carcinoma and two had cutaneous melanoma. The point of sequencing TCRbeta in the periphery was to test whether ivuxolimab changed TCR sequence diversity and drove clonal T-cell expansion. The monotherapy dose-escalation portion (N of about 52 patients) of the phase I ivuxolimab trial is reported in the paper. General conclusions and limits of the study: Antigen specificity was not determined for the clonally expanded peripheral T cells. In the 0.1-3.0 mg/kg groups, partial responders had among the lowest normalized peripheral clonal expansion, particularly in CD8+ T cells. After ivuxolimab, expanded clones were on average more numerous among CD8+ T cells than among CD4+ T cells. At doses of 0.1 to 3.0 mg/kg, clonal expansion of both CD4+ and CD8+ blood T cells was observed from baseline to week 6. Low levels of normalized T-cell clonal expansion were also shown by some nonresponding patients.

Genomic DNA was isolated from the sorted cells so that the TCRbeta CDR3 region could be sequenced. TCRbeta CDR3 regions were sequenced using the immunoSEQ Assay. Imported from immuneACCESS, the table was reduced by TCRdb to in-frame sequences with V and J called. These copies leave out some clones; in studies compared against another copy, an unresolved V gene accounts for under half, and the cause of the remainder is not known. In all, the sample holds 30,000 to 40,000 clones, and about 90% of those were seen once. The top ten clones comprise under 20% of the sample. As to this clone: Its antigen is not yet known. Per-nucleotide qualities are absent, and no much larger clonotype sits a single base away.

The trial excluded patients who had a history of autoimmune disease or were on systemic immunosuppression. In every dose cohort, peripheral blood was drawn for TCR sequencing at baseline, cycle 4 day 1, and cycle 7 day 1. The samples were drawn from a first-in-human, open-label, multicenter phase I dose-escalation trial of ivuxolimab. Adults with locally advanced or metastatic head and neck squamous cell, hepatocellular, melanoma or renal cell carcinoma were enrolled in the trial. CD4+ and CD8+ T cells were sorted separately from peripheral blood before TCR sequencing. Its CDR3 holds 17 amino acids, cysteine through phenylalanine. Only CDR3 DNA remains: 51 bases, in frame from the first base. The germline V gene gives CDR1 as MGHRA and CDR2 as YSYEKL. V drops 3 bases and J drops 2 bases, leaving 20 bases in between.

In this chain, TRBV4-1 is recombined with TRBJ2-7, and the D gene may be TRBD1, 5 bases matching. The source was CD4+ or CD8+ T cells sorted from blood, collected in a trial of the OX40 agonist ivuxolimab. This receptor was obtained from an adult with an advanced solid tumor such as melanoma, head and neck, liver or kidney cancer. CDR3 protein: CASSHRTNFAAPYEQYF. The base sequence is TGCGCCAGCAGCCATAGGACAAATTTCGCAGCCCCCTACGAGCAGTACTTC.